The text below deals with one T cell receptor (beta chain). Its antigen is not known. This specimen belongs to a study of cytomegalovirus exposure and HLA in healthy donors. This CDR3 comprises 15 residues. Trimming cost V 2 bases and J 1 base; bases outside gene matches: 4. Germline values: CDR1 LNHNV, CDR2 YYDKDF (reference sequence). The donors were healthy bone marrow donors. PCR used 60 Vbeta primers and 13 Jbeta primers. Per the original methods: Among the unique TCR beta chains that a later analysis counted, around 72 million in all, 9.5 million to 12 million were shared. Only in-frame clones appear in the TCRdb table, and some are missing; sequencing was by immunoSEQ multiplex PCR. V and J calls plus clone size are reproduced from that table; the DNA served to infer D and trimming. This sample has about 160,000 clones, with around 78% found just once. Points from the study as a whole: Some V segments (TRBV6-2 and TRBV6-3 among them) were excluded as indistinguishable. A later analysis linked a missense variant in DCLRE1C to the trimming of TCR beta V and J genes.

This clonotype was obtained from a woman aged 40 to 50 in good health and CMV-seropositive. The sequencing input was PBMCs. The gene calls are TRBV15 and TRBJ1-2, with 7 bases matching TRBD1. The CDR3 nucleotides are TGTGCCACCAGCAGATTACCAGGGGGTAACTATGGCTACACCTTC. As protein: CATSRLPGGNYGYTF.